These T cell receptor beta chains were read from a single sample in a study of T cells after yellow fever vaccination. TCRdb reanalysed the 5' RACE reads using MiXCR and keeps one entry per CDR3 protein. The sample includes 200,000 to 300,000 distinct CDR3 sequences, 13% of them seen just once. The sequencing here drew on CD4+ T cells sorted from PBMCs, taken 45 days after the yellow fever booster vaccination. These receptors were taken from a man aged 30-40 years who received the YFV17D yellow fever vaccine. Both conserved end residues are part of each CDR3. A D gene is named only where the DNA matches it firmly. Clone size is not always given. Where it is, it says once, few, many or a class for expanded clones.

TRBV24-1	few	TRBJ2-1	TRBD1	TGTGCCACCAGTGATTTTGCCAGGACAGGGGACAATGAGCAGTTCTTC	CATSDFARTGDNEQFF
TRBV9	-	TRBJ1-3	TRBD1	TGTGCCAGCAGCGTAGGGGTCTTGGGACAGGGGTCGACTGGAAACACCATATATTTT	CASSVGVLGQGSTGNTIYF
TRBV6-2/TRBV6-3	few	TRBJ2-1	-	TGTGCCAGCAGCACCCCGCGGTTAGGCGGCTCCTACAATGAGCAGTTCTTC	CASSTPRLGGSYNEQFF
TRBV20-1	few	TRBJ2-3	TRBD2	TGCAGTGGCCTACTAGCGGGAGTCACAGATACGCAGTATTTT	CSGLLAGVTDTQYF
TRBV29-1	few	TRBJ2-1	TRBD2	TGCAGCGTTGAAGAGGTCCGGGGGGACAATGAGCAGTTCTTC	CSVEEVRGDNEQFF
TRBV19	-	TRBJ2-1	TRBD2	TGTGCCAGTAGTATAGAGCCTAGCGGGAGCTACAATGAGCAGTTCTTC	CASSIEPSGSYNEQFF
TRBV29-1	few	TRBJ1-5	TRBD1	TGCAGCGTCACCTCGGGGACAGATAGCAATCAGCCCCAGCATTTT	CSVTSGTDSNQPQHF
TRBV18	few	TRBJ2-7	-	TGTGCCAGCTCAGGGGAGCAAAAGGGCTACGAGCAGTACTTC	CASSGEQKGYEQYF
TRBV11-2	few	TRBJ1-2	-	TGTGCCAGCAGTCTCGTCGGCAGCACCTATGGCTACACCTTC	CASSLVGSTYGYTF
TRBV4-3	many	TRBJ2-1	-	TGCGCCAGCAGCCGGTTGGGACATAACAATGAGCAGTTCTTC	CASSRLGHNNEQFF
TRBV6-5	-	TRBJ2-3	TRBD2	TGTGCCAGCAGTTTTAGGGCGGGAGAACGCGATACGCAGTATTTT	CASSFRAGERDTQYF
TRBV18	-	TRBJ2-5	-	TGTGCCAGCTCACCACGATACCAAGAGACCCAGTACTTC	CASSPRYQETQYF
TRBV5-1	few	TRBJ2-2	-	TGCGCCAGCAGCTTGGAGATGGTGTCCAGCGGGGAGCTGTTTTTT	CASSLEMVSSGELFF
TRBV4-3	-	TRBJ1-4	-	TGCGCCAGCAGCCAAGGGGTGGGGGAAAAACTGTTTTTT	CASSQGVGEKLFF
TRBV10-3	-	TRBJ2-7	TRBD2	TGTGCCATCAGTGGAATAGCGGGAGGGCCGGAGGCGCAGTACTTC	CAISGIAGGPEAQYF
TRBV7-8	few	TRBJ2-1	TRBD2	TGTGCCAGCAGCCCAGGGACTAGCGGGAGTGGTGAGCAGTTCTTC	CASSPGTSGSGEQFF
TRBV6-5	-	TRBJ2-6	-	TGTGCCAGCAGCTACAGGGAAAGCGTAGGGGCCAACGTCCTGACTTTC	CASSYRESVGANVLTF
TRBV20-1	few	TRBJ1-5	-	TGCAGTGCTAGGGGTCCTATGGGCAATCAGCCCCAGCATTTT	CSARGPMGNQPQHF
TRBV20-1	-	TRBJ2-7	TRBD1	TGCAGTGCTAGGCAGGGGGAAACCTACGAGCAGTACTTC	CSARQGETYEQYF
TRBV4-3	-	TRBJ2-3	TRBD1	TGCGCCAGCAGCCCCGGACAGGCCTACACAGATACGCAGTATTTT	CASSPGQAYTDTQYF